What follows is one T cell receptor beta chain and its context. This sample stems from a study of blood T cell repertoires in COVID-19. Study at large: Sources were T cells, B-cell-depleted T cells, or PBMCs; the material itself was cDNA or gDNA.

Germline lookup yields CDR1 MNHEY and CDR2 SVGEGT. This CDR3 comprises 10 residues. V was shortened by 4 bases and J by 9 bases, with 6 bases between the two germline ends. Authors' processing steps: It was from reference gene primer amplification that nucleated cell counts were estimated. TCRdb keeps only in-frame clones here, not all; method: immunoSEQ multiplex PCR. Clonal size and the V and J genes are those of that table, whereas D and trimming came from the DNA. The sample has 75,000 to 100,000 clones, roughly 86% seen once. Sample: peripheral blood. This chain connects TRBV6-2 or TRBV6-3 to TRBJ2-5, with a tentative D call TRBD2 (6 bases). The TCR sequence derives from a man in his 70s with acute or convalescent COVID-19. In DNA, the CDR3 is TGTGCCAGCAGTTCGGGGGCCCAGTACTTC. This gives the protein CASSSGAQYF.